This T cell receptor (beta chain) appears in the sequencing data of a study of T cell responses to AZD1222 COVID-19 vaccine. Germline values: CDR1 LGHNA, CDR2 YSLEER. CDR3 length: 16 amino acids. Deletions cut 0 bases from V and 3 bases from J, with 12 bases between. The method was immunoSEQ multiplex PCR; TCRdb's version includes in-frame clones alone and lacks a portion of them. The sample yields about 92,000 clones, almost 90% seen once. The sequence was collected from an adult in good health. The chain has TRBV4-3 and TRBJ2-1; D is perhaps TRBD1 (6 bases). This sample comprised peripheral blood, obtained on day 0 of AZD1222 vaccination. The CDR3 region is CASSQDTPGVYNEQFF. The CDR3 DNA reads as TGCGCCAGCAGCCAAGATACCCCAGGGGTCTACAATGAGCAGTTCTTC.